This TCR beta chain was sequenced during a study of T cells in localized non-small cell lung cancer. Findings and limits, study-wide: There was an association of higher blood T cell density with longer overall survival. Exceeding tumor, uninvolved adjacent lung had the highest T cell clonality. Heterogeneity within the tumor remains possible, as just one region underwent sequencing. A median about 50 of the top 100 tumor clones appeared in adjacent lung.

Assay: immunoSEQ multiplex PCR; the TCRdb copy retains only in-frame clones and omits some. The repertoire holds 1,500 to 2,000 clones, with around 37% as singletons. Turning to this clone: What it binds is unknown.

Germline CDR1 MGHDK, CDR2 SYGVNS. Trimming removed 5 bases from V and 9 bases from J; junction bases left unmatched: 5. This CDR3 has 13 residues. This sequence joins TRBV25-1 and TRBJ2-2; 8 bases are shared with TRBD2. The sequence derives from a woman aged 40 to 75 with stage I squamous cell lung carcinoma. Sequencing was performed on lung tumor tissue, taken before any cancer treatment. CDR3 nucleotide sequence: TGTGCCAGCAGTTTAGCGGGGAGCCGGGAGCTGTTTTTT. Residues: CASSLAGSRELFF.